This TCR beta chain emerged from a study of cytomegalovirus exposure and HLA in healthy donors. Study-wide context: The Caucasian-associated ancestry cluster contained around four fifths of the approximately 400 genotyped donors. Findings and limits, study-wide: A later analysis showed that HLA-associated TCR beta chains had undergone more clonal expansion than equally common others. In a later analysis, a genetic analysis reported fewer productive-TCR N-insertions in an Asian-associated ancestry cluster than the cohort average. Associated with cytomegalovirus, according to the listing, were some 180 TCR beta chains.

With 60 Vbeta and 13 Jbeta primers, the PCR was carried out. Only in-frame clones appear in the TCRdb table, and some are missing; sequencing was by immunoSEQ multiplex PCR. Of 70,000 to 95,000 clones in the sample, around 82% were seen once. This CDR3 is 16 amino acids long. Per germline, CDR1 MDHEN and CDR2 SYDVKM. V dropped 1 base and J dropped 4 bases, with 15 bases sitting between them. A note on this clone: Antigen unknown.

This receptor was taken from a male donor in good health and CMV-seronegative. Sequencing was carried out using PBMCs. The chain recombines TRBV28 with TRBJ2-3; perhaps TRBD2 as D (6 bases). CDR3 loop: CASSLFTGVRADTQYF. In nucleotides, the CDR3 is TGTGCCAGCAGTTTATTTACGGGAGTTAGGGCAGATACGCAGTATTTT.